The rows below give T cell receptor beta chains drawn from one sample of a study of T cells in Graves' hyperthyroidism and ophthalmopathy. Using its own MiXCR run on the multiplex PCR reads, TCRdb lists one record per CDR3 protein. In the table there are a few hundred thousand distinct CDR3 sequences, about 15% of which are singletons. Sequenced sample: blood. The receptors originated from a woman younger than 45 with Graves' hyperthyroidism. Both conserved end residues are part of each CDR3. The D gene is left open where the match is weak. Part of the rows lack a size; the others show once, few, many or a class for expanded clones.

abundance: many; d_gene: -; v_gene: TRBV12-3/TRBV12-4; j_gene: TRBJ2-3; CDR3nt: TGTGCCAGCGCCTCGGGTCGGAATTCCCGCACAGATACGCAGTATTTT; CDR3aa: CASASGRNSRTDTQYF
abundance: many; d_gene: TRBD1; v_gene: TRBV12-3/TRBV12-4; j_gene: TRBJ1-4; CDR3nt: TGTGCCAGCAGCAGGACAGGGGGAGAAGAAAAACTGTTTTTT; CDR3aa: CASSRTGGEEKLFF
abundance: few; d_gene: TRBD1; v_gene: TRBV14; j_gene: TRBJ1-6; CDR3nt: TGTGCCAGCAGCCAAGGGACAGGGGGCGCGAATTCACCCCTCCACTTT; CDR3aa: CASSQGTGGANSPLHF
abundance: few; d_gene: -; v_gene: TRBV3-1; j_gene: TRBJ2-2; CDR3nt: TGTGCCAGCAGCCAAGTAGGCTGGCGATCCAAAAACACCGGGGAGCTGTTTTTT; CDR3aa: CASSQVGWRSKNTGELFF
abundance: few; d_gene: -; v_gene: TRBV5-1; j_gene: TRBJ1-4; CDR3nt: TGCGCCAGCAGCTTGGCCGGCAGAAATAATGAAAAACTGTTTTTT; CDR3aa: CASSLAGRNNEKLFF
abundance: few; d_gene: TRBD2; v_gene: TRBV5-4; j_gene: TRBJ2-5; CDR3nt: TGTGCCAGCAGCTTTTGGACTAGTGAAGAGACCCAGTACTTC; CDR3aa: CASSFWTSEETQYF
abundance: -; d_gene: TRBD2; v_gene: TRBV3-1; j_gene: TRBJ2-2; CDR3nt: TGTGCCAGCAGCCGAAGGGTTGGTGGGACTAGCGGTCTTGGAGCCGGGGAGCTGTTTTTT; CDR3aa: CASSRRVGGTSGLGAGELFF
abundance: many; d_gene: -; v_gene: TRBV6-1; j_gene: TRBJ2-7; CDR3nt: TGTGCCAGCAGTTTCGCTGGTGGGAGCTCCTACGAGCAGTACTTC; CDR3aa: CASSFAGGSSYEQYF
abundance: few; d_gene: -; v_gene: TRBV20-1; j_gene: TRBJ2-5; CDR3nt: TGCAGTGGCGCGGATAGACAAGAGACCCAGTACTTC; CDR3aa: CSGADRQETQYF
abundance: few; d_gene: TRBD2; v_gene: TRBV5-6; j_gene: TRBJ2-2; CDR3nt: TGTGCCAGCAGCTTGATTTCCGTGGTGGTCCCGGGACTAGCGGGAATAAACACCGGGGAGCTGTTTTTT; CDR3aa: CASSLISVVVPGLAGINTGELFF
abundance: many; d_gene: -; v_gene: TRBV12-3/TRBV12-4; j_gene: TRBJ1-5; CDR3nt: TGTGCCAGCAGTGCGGGCACAGGGCCTAGCAATCAGCCCCAGCATTTT; CDR3aa: CASSAGTGPSNQPQHF
abundance: -; d_gene: TRBD1; v_gene: TRBV24-1; j_gene: TRBJ2-2; CDR3nt: TGTGCCACCAGTGATTCAGCGAGACAGGGTTACACCGGGGAGCTGTTTTTT; CDR3aa: CATSDSARQGYTGELFF
abundance: many; d_gene: TRBD1; v_gene: TRBV6-1; j_gene: TRBJ1-2; CDR3nt: TGTGCCAGCAGTACGACAGGGTTCTATGGCTACACCTTC; CDR3aa: CASSTTGFYGYTF
abundance: -; d_gene: -; v_gene: TRBV28; j_gene: TRBJ2-6; CDR3nt: TGTGCCAGCAAGGCCAACGTCCTGACTTTC; CDR3aa: CASKANVLTF
abundance: -; d_gene: -; v_gene: TRBV24-1; j_gene: TRBJ1-5; CDR3nt: TGTGCCACCAGTGATCGGTCCGAGACGGTTTATAGCAATCAGCCCCAGCATTTT; CDR3aa: CATSDRSETVYSNQPQHF
abundance: many; d_gene: TRBD1; v_gene: TRBV4-1; j_gene: TRBJ1-1; CDR3nt: TGCGCCAGCAGCCAATACAGGACAGGGGAAGCTTTCTTT; CDR3aa: CASSQYRTGEAFF
abundance: -; d_gene: -; v_gene: TRBV20-1; j_gene: TRBJ2-3; CDR3nt: TGCAGTGCTAGAGATGACAAGGCTAAATACACAGATACGCAGTATTTT; CDR3aa: CSARDDKAKYTDTQYF
abundance: -; d_gene: -; v_gene: TRBV20-1; j_gene: TRBJ2-5; CDR3nt: TGCAGTGCAACCTCGGAACAGTACAACCTACAAAAAGGGACCCAGTACTTC; CDR3aa: CSATSEQYNLQKGTQYF
abundance: -; d_gene: TRBD2; v_gene: TRBV18; j_gene: TRBJ2-1; CDR3nt: TGTGCCAGCTCGATAGCGGGAGGGGATGTGGATGAGCAGTTCTTC; CDR3aa: CASSIAGGDVDEQFF
abundance: -; d_gene: TRBD1; v_gene: TRBV7-2; j_gene: TRBJ2-1; CDR3nt: TGTGCCAGCAGCTTTTATTTGGCCCGTCGGGGACAGGGCACCAATGAGCAGTTCTTC; CDR3aa: CASSFYLARRGQGTNEQFF
abundance: many; d_gene: TRBD2; v_gene: TRBV28; j_gene: TRBJ2-7; CDR3nt: TGTGCCAGCAGAACGGGACTAGCGGTAACCTACGAGCAGTACTTC; CDR3aa: CASRTGLAVTYEQYF
abundance: few; d_gene: TRBD1; v_gene: TRBV25-1; j_gene: TRBJ2-1; CDR3nt: TGTGCCAGCGCCGAACAGGGGGGTTTCTACAATGAGCAGTTCTTC; CDR3aa: CASAEQGGFYNEQFF
abundance: few; d_gene: -; v_gene: TRBV5-1; j_gene: TRBJ2-2; CDR3nt: TGCGCCAGCAGCTTGGCTAGGTGGGACACCGGGGAGCTGTTTTTT; CDR3aa: CASSLARWDTGELFF
abundance: few; d_gene: TRBD1; v_gene: TRBV6-1; j_gene: TRBJ1-5; CDR3nt: TGTGCCAGCAGGGACAGGGGAATGGGCAATCAGCCCCAGCATTTT; CDR3aa: CASRDRGMGNQPQHF
abundance: few; d_gene: TRBD2; v_gene: TRBV24-1; j_gene: TRBJ2-3; CDR3nt: TGTGCCACCAGAGAAACCGGGACTAGCCATAAGAGCACAGATACGCAGTATTTT; CDR3aa: CATRETGTSHKSTDTQYF
abundance: many; d_gene: -; v_gene: TRBV3-1; j_gene: TRBJ1-2; CDR3nt: TGTGCCAGCAGCCCCGGGACATACTATGGCTACACCTTC; CDR3aa: CASSPGTYYGYTF
abundance: few; d_gene: TRBD1; v_gene: TRBV6-1; j_gene: TRBJ1-6; CDR3nt: TGTGCCAGCAGCTGGACAGGGTCCTATAATTCACCCCTCCACTTT; CDR3aa: CASSWTGSYNSPLHF
abundance: many; d_gene: -; v_gene: TRBV19; j_gene: TRBJ2-5; CDR3nt: TGTGCCAGTAGTATGAATTGGGGAGAGACCCAGTACTTC; CDR3aa: CASSMNWGETQYF
abundance: few; d_gene: -; v_gene: TRBV2; j_gene: TRBJ2-1; CDR3nt: TGTGCCAGCAGTGACCCAACGGGAGAGCAGTTCTTC; CDR3aa: CASSDPTGEQFF
abundance: many; d_gene: TRBD2; v_gene: TRBV12-3/TRBV12-4; j_gene: TRBJ2-7; CDR3nt: TGTGCCAGCAGTCCTAGCGGATTCTACGAGCAGTACTTC; CDR3aa: CASSPSGFYEQYF